Sequencing of this TCR beta chain was carried out in a study of OX40 agonist ivuxolimab in advanced cancers. TCRdb's copy holds only in-frame clones and misses some; the assay was immunoSEQ multiplex PCR. The sample shows 61,000 or so clones, over 80% of them seen only once. Study results and caveats: At 0.1 to 3.0 mg/kg and by week 6, clonal expansion occurred in CD4+ and CD8+ blood T cells. Some of the nonresponding patients also showed low levels of normalized T-cell clonal expansion.

For this clone: Its antigen is not identified.

The CDR3 has 12 amino acids. Looked up from germline, CDR1 is MNHNS and CDR2 is SASEGT. The V and J ends lost 11 bases and 1 base respectively, with 10 bases between them. The sample was CD4+ or CD8+ T cells sorted from blood, taken in a trial of the OX40 agonist ivuxolimab. V and J are TRBV6-1 and TRBJ2-3; D unresolved. This TCR came from an adult with an advanced solid tumor such as melanoma, head and neck, liver or kidney cancer. The CDR3 is CAVRPGTDTQYF. Written as DNA, the CDR3 is TGTGCCGTGAGGCCGGGCACAGATACGCAGTATTTT.